The count of the clone carrying this TCR beta chain is one. Assay used: immunoSEQ multiplex PCR; TCRdb lists only in-frame clones, some missing. The sample lists hundreds of thousands of clones, about 89% occurring once. The sample comes from a study of blood T cell repertoires in COVID-19. CDR1 and CDR2 from the germline V gene are MRHNA and SNTAGT. The J segment lost 1 base and the V segment lost 0 bases, leaving 12 bases of the junction unmatched. There are 19 residues in the CDR3. This clonotype originated in a man between 60 and 75 years old who had recovered from COVID-19. The specimen sequenced was PBMCs or T cells enriched from blood (not recorded which). The chain recombines TRBV6-4 with TRBJ2-7; 10 bases match TRBD1. In DNA form, the CDR3 reads TGTGCCAGCAGTGACTCGAAGGGACAGGGGCTCCGTAGGTCCTACGAGCAGTACTTC. Translated: CASSDSKGQGLRRSYEQYF.